This T cell receptor (beta chain) originates from a study of blood T cell repertoires in COVID-19. Study-wide background: The study drew acute and convalescent COVID-19 samples from the United States, Italy and Spain.

Per the original data handling: Amplification from reference gene primers served as the basis for estimated nucleated cell counts. The protocol was immunoSEQ multiplex PCR, while the TCRdb copy is restricted to in-frame clones and leaves out a portion. The V and J calls and clone size are taken from that table; D and trimming were inferred from the DNA. Here the sample spans tens of thousands of clones, over 70% being singletons. This CDR3 comprises 16 residues. From germline, CDR1 is KGHSH and CDR2 LQKENI. V lost 3 bases and J 5 bases, leaving 20 bases between the germline ends. This clonotype was sampled from a man in his forties or fifties with active COVID-19. The specimen was peripheral blood. This sequence joins TRBV18 and TRBJ2-7, with D tentatively TRBD2 (6 bases). CDR3 in amino acids: CASSPGLGGGANEQYF. CDR3 nucleotides: TGTGCCAGCTCACCCGGGTTGGGGGGAGGAGCAAACGAGCAGTACTTC.